The source of this TCR beta chain is a study of beta chain features in type 1 diabetes. Germline-derived CDR1 and CDR2 are SQVTM and ANQGSEA. The ends were cut back, 1 base at V and 0 bases at J, with 22 bases in the middle. CDR3 length: 19 amino acids. With regard to this clone: As yet, its antigen is unknown.

Every bit of the isolated RNA underwent reverse transcription, so sequencing read expressed TCRB transcripts. The assay was immunoSEQ multiplex PCR, and TCRdb's table has in-frame clones only and misses some. The sample lists hundreds of thousands of clones; 15% were seen once. Study-level results: Fewer insertions but more deletions were seen at VDJ junctions in type 1 diabetes patients.

The chain carries TRBV29-1 and TRBJ2-1; D unclear. The receptor was isolated from a man aged 18 to 29 in good health. Material: naive CD4+ T cells from blood. Here the CDR3 reads CSVEGFVTSLQSSYNEQFF. The CDR3 DNA sequence: TGCAGCGTTGAAGGTTTTGTCACCTCGCTCCAAAGCTCCTACAATGAGCAGTTCTTC.